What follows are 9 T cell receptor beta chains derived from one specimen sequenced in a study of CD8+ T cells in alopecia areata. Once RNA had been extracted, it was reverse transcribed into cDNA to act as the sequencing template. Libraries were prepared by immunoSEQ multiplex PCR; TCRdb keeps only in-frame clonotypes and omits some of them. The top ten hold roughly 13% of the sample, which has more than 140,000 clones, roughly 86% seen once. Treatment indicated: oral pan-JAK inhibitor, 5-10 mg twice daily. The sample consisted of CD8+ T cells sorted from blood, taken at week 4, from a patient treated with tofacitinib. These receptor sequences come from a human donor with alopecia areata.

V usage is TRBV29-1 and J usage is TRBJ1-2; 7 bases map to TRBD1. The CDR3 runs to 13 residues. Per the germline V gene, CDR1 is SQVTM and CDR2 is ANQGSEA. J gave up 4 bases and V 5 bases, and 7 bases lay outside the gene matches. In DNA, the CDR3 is TGCAGCGTTTTACTGGGACAGACCTATGGCTACACCTTC. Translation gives CSVLLGQTYGYTF.

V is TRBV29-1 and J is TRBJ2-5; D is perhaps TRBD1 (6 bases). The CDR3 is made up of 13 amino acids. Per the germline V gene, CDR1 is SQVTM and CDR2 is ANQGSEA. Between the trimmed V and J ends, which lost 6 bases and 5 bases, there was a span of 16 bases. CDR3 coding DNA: TGCAGCGTCCTCCCTACAGGGATGGAGACCCAGTACTTC. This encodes CSVLPTGMETQYF. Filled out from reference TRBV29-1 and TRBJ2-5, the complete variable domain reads SAVISQKPSRDICQRGTSLTIQCQVDSQVTMMFWYRQQPGQSLTLIATANQGSEATYESGFVIDKFPISRPNLTFSTLTVSNMSPEDSSIYLCSVLPTGMETQYFGPGTRLLVL.

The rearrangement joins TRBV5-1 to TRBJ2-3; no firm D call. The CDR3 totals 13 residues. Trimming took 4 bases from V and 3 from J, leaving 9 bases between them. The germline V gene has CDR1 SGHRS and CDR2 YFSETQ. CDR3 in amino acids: CASSARQTDTQYF. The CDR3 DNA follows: TGCGCCAGCAGCGCCAGGCAAACAGATACGCAGTATTTT.

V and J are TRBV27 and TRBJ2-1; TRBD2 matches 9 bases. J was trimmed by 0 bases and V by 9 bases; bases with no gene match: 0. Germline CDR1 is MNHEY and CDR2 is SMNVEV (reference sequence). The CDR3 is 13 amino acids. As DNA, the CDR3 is TGTGCCAGTAGCGGGAGCTCCTACAATGAGCAGTTCTTC. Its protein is CASSGSSYNEQFF.

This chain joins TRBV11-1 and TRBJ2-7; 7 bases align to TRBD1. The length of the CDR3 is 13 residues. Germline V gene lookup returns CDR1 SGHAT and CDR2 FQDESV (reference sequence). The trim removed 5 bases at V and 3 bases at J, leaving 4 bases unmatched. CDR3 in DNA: TGTGCCAGCAGCCCAAGACAGGGCTACGAGCAGTACTTC. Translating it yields CASSPRQGYEQYF. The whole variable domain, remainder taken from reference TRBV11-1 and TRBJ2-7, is EAEVAQSPRYKITEKSQAVAFWCDPISGHATLYWYRQILGQGPELLVQFQDESVVDDSQLPKDRFSAERLKGVDSTLKIQPAELGDSAMYLCASSPRQGYEQYFGPGTRLTVT.

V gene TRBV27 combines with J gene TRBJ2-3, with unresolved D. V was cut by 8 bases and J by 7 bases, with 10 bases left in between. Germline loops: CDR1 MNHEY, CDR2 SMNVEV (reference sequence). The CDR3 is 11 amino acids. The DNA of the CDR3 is TGTGCCAGCCAACAAAGCTATACGCAGTATTTT. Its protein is CASQQSYTQYF.

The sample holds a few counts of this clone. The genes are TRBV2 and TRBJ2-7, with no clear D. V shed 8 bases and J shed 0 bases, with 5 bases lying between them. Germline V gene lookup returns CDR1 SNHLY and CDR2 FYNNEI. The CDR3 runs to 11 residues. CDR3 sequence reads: CASQSSYEQYF. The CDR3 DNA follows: TGTGCCAGCCAGAGCTCCTACGAGCAGTACTTC.

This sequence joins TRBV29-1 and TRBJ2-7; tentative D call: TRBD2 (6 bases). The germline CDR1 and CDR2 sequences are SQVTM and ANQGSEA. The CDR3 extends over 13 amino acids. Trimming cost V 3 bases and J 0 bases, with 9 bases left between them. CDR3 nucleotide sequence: TGCAGCGTTGACGGGGGTCACTCCTACGAGCAGTACTTC. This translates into CSVDGGHSYEQYF.

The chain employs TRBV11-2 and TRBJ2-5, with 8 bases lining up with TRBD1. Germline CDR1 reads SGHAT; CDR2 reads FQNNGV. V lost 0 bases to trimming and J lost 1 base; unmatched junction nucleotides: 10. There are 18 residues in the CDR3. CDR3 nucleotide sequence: TGTGCCAGCAGCTTAGATGGTTGGGGACAGGCAACCCAAGAGACCCAGTACTTC. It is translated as CASSLDGWGQATQETQYF.